This T cell receptor beta chain appears in the sequencing data of a study of OX40 agonist ivuxolimab in advanced cancers. Across the whole study: Each patient was given ivuxolimab into a vein every 2 weeks, at 0.01 to 10 mg/kg.

The table came from immunoSEQ multiplex PCR; TCRdb's copy has only in-frame clones and leaves some out. The repertoire holds roughly 120,000 clones, with more than 70% as singletons. Findings and limits, study-wide: More expanded clones were seen, on average, in CD8+ T cells than in CD4+.

The V end lost 1 base, the J end lost 7 bases, and 11 bases lay between the germline ends. In germline, CDR1 is LNHDA, CDR2 SQIVND (reference sequence). The CDR3 runs to 14 residues. Of note for this clone: The antigen is not known.

The input for sequencing was CD4+ or CD8+ T cells sorted from blood, taken in a trial of the OX40 agonist ivuxolimab. This sequence joins TRBV19 and TRBJ1-5, with D tentatively TRBD1 (5 bases). This sequence originates from an adult with an advanced solid tumor such as melanoma, head and neck, liver or kidney cancer. The DNA for the CDR3 is TGTGCCAGTAGTATAGCACAGGATTGGCAGCCCCAGCATTTT. This encodes CASSIAQDWQPQHF.